This T cell receptor beta chain was recovered during a study of CD8+CD57+ T cells in acquired aplastic anemia. Study-wide background: Isolated CD4+ and CD8+ cells, once sorted, yielded DNA averaging about 3.1 ug.

The table lists this clonotype with many counts. For CDR3 and TCR beta VDJ profiling, genomic DNA was the template used. TCRdb reprocessed the reads with MiXCR, giving one entry per CDR3 protein. The sample lists fewer than 150,000 distinct CDR3 sequences, about 48% seen once, with about 2.3% in the top ten. Germline-derived CDR1 and CDR2 are SGHRS and YFSETQ. The CDR3 is 14 residues long. V lost 0 bases and J lost 1, with 7 bases in between. V gene TRBV5-1 combines with J gene TRBJ2-5; D is possibly TRBD1 (6 bases). The sequencing sample was made of sorted CD4+, CD8+, or CD8+CD57+ T cells (not recorded which) from PBMCs. The source of this sequence is a human donor in good health, serving as a control. The CDR3 DNA is TGCGCCAGCAGCTTGGCAGGGGCCCAAGAGACCCAGTACTTC. It specifies CASSLAGAQETQYF.